The 30 T cell receptor beta chains given below trace back to one sample, sequenced in a study of shared clonotypes between healthy human individuals. Using immunoSEQ multiplex PCR, the repertoire was profiled, and TCRdb retains in-frame clones only, with some absent. The sample holds hundreds of thousands of clones, about 96% seen once. Selected positively for CCR7 and CD45RO-negative, naive CD8 cells excluded terminally differentiated effector memory CD45RA+ cells. Sample: naive CD8+ T cells sorted from blood. The receptor source for this set is a woman younger than 45 in good health.

The gene calls are TRBV13 and TRBJ2-3; weak D call: TRBD2 (5 bases). Per germline, CDR1 PRHDT and CDR2 FYEKMQ (reference sequence). Trimming pared 0 bases from V and 1 base from J, leaving 17 bases between. The CDR3 runs to 18 residues. The CDR3 coding sequence is TGTGCCAGCAGCTTAGGTTCTAATGCGGGTACCGGCACAGATACGCAGTATTTT. It specifies CASSLGSNAGTGTDTQYF.

V usage is TRBV9 and J usage is TRBJ2-5; TRBD1 is a possible D gene (6 bases). The J call may be mistaken, given a closer DNA end match to TRBJ2-7. CDR3 length equals 14 residues. The germline V gene has CDR1 SGDLS and CDR2 YYNGEE. CDR3 nucleotide sequence: TGTGCCAGCACCGACGACACGGACAGTTACGAGCAGTACTTC. It codes for CASTDDTDSYEQYF.

The chain carries TRBV19 and TRBJ1-5; D not certain. The CDR3 has 13 residues. V lost 2 bases, J lost 3 bases, and 5 bases lay in between. Per germline, CDR1 LNHDA and CDR2 SQIVND (reference sequence). This CDR3 reads CASSITDNQPQHF. As DNA, the CDR3 is TGTGCCAGTAGTATAACAGACAATCAGCCCCAGCATTTT. Filled out from reference TRBV19 and TRBJ1-5, the complete variable domain reads DGGITQSPKYLFRKEGQNVTLSCEQNLNHDAMYWYRQDPGQGLRLIYYSQIVNDFQKGDIAEGYSVSREKKESFPLTVTSAQKNPTAFYLCASSITDNQPQHFGDGTRLSIL.

The chain is built from TRBV27 and TRBJ1-5; D is unresolved. CDR1 is MNHEY and CDR2 is SMNVEV in the germline V gene (reference sequence). The CDR3 contains 14 residues. The V gene lost 5 bases and the J gene lost 7 bases, with 15 bases spanning the gap. Written as DNA, the CDR3 is TGTGCCAGCAGTCCCATCGGTTCGGGGCAGCCCCAGCATTTT. Encoded protein: CASSPIGSGQPQHF.

The J gene is TRBJ2-3, the V gene TRBV7-3; 10 bases align to TRBD2. This CDR3 is 18 amino acids long. V was clipped by 5 bases and J by 1 base; unmatched bases: 12. Germline V gene data show CDR1 as SGHTA and CDR2 as FQGTGA. CDR3 coding DNA: TGTGCCAGCAGCCCCCCCGGACTAGCGGCACTCCGCACAGATACGCAGTATTTT. It is translated as CASSPPGLAALRTDTQYF. The full variable domain, its missing parts supplied by reference TRBV7-3 and TRBJ2-3, is GAGVSQTPSNKVTEKGKYVELRCDPISGHTALYWYRQSLGQGPEFLIYFQGTGAADDSGLPNDRFFAVRPEGSVSTLKIQRTERGDSAVYLCASSPPGLAALRTDTQYFGPGTRLTVL.

The chain joins TRBV27 to TRBJ1-4; 10 bases are a match to TRBD1. J gave up 0 bases and V 0 bases, and 10 bases lay outside the gene matches. CDR1 is MNHEY, CDR2 SMNVEV, per germline (reference sequence). The CDR3 extends over 20 amino acids. In DNA form, the CDR3 reads TGTGCCAGCAGTTTATCGATTCCGGGGACAGGGGATACAACTAATGAAAAACTGTTTTTT. Its translation: CASSLSIPGTGDTTNEKLFF.

For the CDR3, the DNA is TGTGCCAGCAGCCAATCAAATCAAGAGACCCAGTACTTC. Amino acids: CASSQSNQETQYF. V is TRBV5-8 and J is TRBJ2-5; no reliable D call. Trimming took 4 bases from V and 2 from J, leaving 9 bases between them. Germline CDR1 reads SGHTS; CDR2 reads YDEGEE. The CDR3 loop spans 13 amino acids.

The chain combines TRBV5-4 with TRBJ2-7, with 15 bases fitting TRBD2. Germline V gives CDR1 SGHNT, CDR2 YYREEE (reference sequence). This CDR3 is built from 15 residues. Germline trimming cut 2 bases from V and 6 bases from J; bases unmatched to any gene: 3. The DNA of the CDR3 is TGTGCCAGCAGCTTACCGGGACTAGCGGGAGGCGAGCAGTACTTC. This gives the protein CASSLPGLAGGEQYF.

The V gene is TRBV9, the J gene TRBJ2-1; TRBD2 matches 13 bases. Germline loops: CDR1 SGDLS, CDR2 YYNGEE. V lost 3 bases to trimming and J lost 4 bases; unmatched junction nucleotides: 4. The CDR3 spans 16 residues. The DNA for the CDR3 is TGTGCCAGCAGCGAACTAGCGGGAGGGGTATACAATGAGCAGTTCTTC. Translating gives CASSELAGGVYNEQFF.

The rearrangement links TRBV13 to TRBJ2-7; TRBD1 aligns across 8 bases. Germline V gives CDR1 PRHDT, CDR2 FYEKMQ (reference sequence). With V trimmed by 0 bases and J by 5 bases, 12 bases remained unmatched. The CDR3 is 17 residues long. The CDR3 DNA reads TGTGCCAGCAGCTTAGGCGTCCGAGACAGGGGTTTCGACGAGCAGTACTTC. Translation gives CASSLGVRDRGFDEQYF.

About this clone itself: Other DNA sequences within the sample encode an identical CDR3. The chain recombines TRBV7-9 with TRBJ2-7, with D perhaps TRBD1 (6 bases). CDR3 length: 14 residues. The ends were cut back, 1 base at V and 2 bases at J, with 9 bases in the middle. Germline V gene data show CDR1 as SEHNR and CDR2 as FQNEAQ (reference sequence). The CDR3 coding sequence is TGTGCCAGCAGCTTAGGCACAGGGACCTACGAGCAGTACTTC. It yields the protein CASSLGTGTYEQYF.

V gene TRBV7-6 combines with J gene TRBJ2-5, with 7 bases matching TRBD2. The DNA end lines up better with TRBJ2-7; the J call may be wrong. This CDR3 contains 16 residues. CDR1 and CDR2 (germline): SGHVS, FNYEAQ. The CDR3 DNA is TGTGCCAGCAGCCCCATAGGCGGGGGACCGACCTACGAGCAGTACTTC. Its translation: CASSPIGGGPTYEQYF.

J is TRBJ2-3 and V is TRBV27; D possibly corresponds to TRBD1 (5 bases). This CDR3 comprises 14 residues. V was clipped by 1 base and J by 6 bases, with 11 bases between them. In germline, CDR1 is MNHEY, CDR2 SMNVEV (reference sequence). Here the CDR3 DNA reads TGTGCCAGCAGTTTATACTTCAGGGCCGATACGCAGTATTTT. As protein: CASSLYFRADTQYF.

This rearrangement joins TRBV27 to TRBJ2-1, with D uncertain. V was clipped by 0 bases and J by 12 bases, with 12 bases between them. The CDR3 covers 13 residues. In germline, CDR1 is MNHEY, CDR2 SMNVEV (reference sequence). The CDR3 region has the DNA TGTGCCAGCAGTTTATCCGACCGATCATGGCAGTTCTTC. It yields the protein CASSLSDRSWQFF.

J is TRBJ2-1 and V is TRBV9, with D possibly being TRBD1 (6 bases). The CDR3 has 16 residues. The V and J ends lost 3 bases and 8 bases respectively, with 21 bases between them. CDR1 SGDLS and CDR2 YYNGEE come from the germline V gene. The CDR3 loop is CASSDREDRPGDEQFF. The CDR3 nucleotides are TGTGCCAGCAGCGATCGAGAAGACCGCCCAGGGGATGAGCAGTTCTTC.

The rearrangement joins TRBV18 to TRBJ2-1; D might be TRBD2 (6 bases). Germline V gene lookup returns CDR1 KGHSH and CDR2 LQKENI. The CDR3 runs 15 residues. With 3 bases removed from V and 7 bases from J, the gap between germline ends came to 16 bases. Here the CDR3 DNA reads TGTGCCAGCTCACCCCAGGAGCGGGCAAAGAATGAGCAGTTCTTC. Translation: CASSPQERAKNEQFF.

This clone has a single count. This chain's CDR3 is CASSVGGSQYTDTQYF. CDR3 nucleotides: TGTGCCAGCAGTGTAGGCGGGAGTCAATACACAGATACGCAGTATTTT. The chain combines TRBV2 with TRBJ2-3; 7 bases agree with TRBD2. V was clipped by 4 bases and J by 2 bases; unmatched bases: 9. This CDR3 contains 16 residues. CDR1 is SNHLY and CDR2 is FYNNEI in the germline V gene.

The chain is built from TRBV2 and TRBJ1-2; TRBD1 matches at 8 bases. Unmatched junction bases numbered 9, after V lost 8 bases and J lost 7 bases. The CDR3 spans 13 residues. Germline assignment: CDR1 SNHLY and CDR2 FYNNEI. The CDR3 DNA reads as TGTGCCAGCCGAGCGCGGACAGGGCTTGGCTACACCTTC. It encodes CASRARTGLGYTF.

The chain has TRBV7-8 and TRBJ2-3, with D perhaps TRBD2 (6 bases). Trimming shortened V by 0 bases and J by 0 bases, and 10 bases separated the two germline ends. The CDR3 contains 16 residues. Per germline, CDR1 SGHVS and CDR2 FQNEAQ. The DNA of the CDR3 is TGTGCCAGCAGCTTAGCGCGCGGGGCAAGCACAGATACGCAGTATTTT. Protein sequence: CASSLARGASTDTQYF.

This clone was observed once. V is TRBV2 and J is TRBJ1-4; a weak D match, TRBD1 (5 bases). The CDR3 length is 10 residues. V was trimmed by 1 base and J by 14 bases, leaving 5 bases between them. Looked up from germline, CDR1 is SNHLY and CDR2 is FYNNEI. The CDR3 DNA is TGTGCCAGCAGTGAAGGGGGGCTGTTTTTT. Translation gives CASSEGGLFF.

The chain joins TRBV5-1 to TRBJ2-1; 11 bases map to TRBD1. V lost 4 bases and J lost 5; bases outside the gene matches: 5. CDR1 and CDR2 from the germline V gene are SGHRS and YFSETQ. This CDR3 is built from 15 residues. CDR3 sequence reads: CASSVGQGGNNEQFF. DNA of the CDR3: TGCGCCAGCAGCGTGGGACAGGGGGGTAACAATGAGCAGTTCTTC.

This clone was observed a few times. Other DNA sequences in the sample encode the same CDR3. The V gene is TRBV27, the J gene TRBJ1-1; possibly TRBD1 for D (5 bases). The CDR3 loop spans 13 amino acids. From germline, CDR1 is MNHEY and CDR2 SMNVEV (reference sequence). V was clipped by 2 bases and J by 4 bases, with 8 bases between them. The CDR3 here is CASSLSRGTEAFF. CDR3 bases: TGTGCCAGCAGTTTAAGTAGGGGCACTGAAGCTTTCTTT.

The chain recombines TRBV27 with TRBJ1-2, with 7 bases lining up with TRBD1. The germline CDR1 and CDR2 sequences are MNHEY and SMNVEV (reference sequence). V dropped 3 bases and J dropped 4; count of bases not matched to a gene: 8. The CDR3 sequence is 15 residues long. The CDR3, as DNA: TGTGCCAGCAGTTTGACGCCCGGGACAGTCTATGGCTACACCTTC. It specifies CASSLTPGTVYGYTF.

The rearrangement joins TRBV4-1 to TRBJ2-7; TRBD2 matches at 9 bases. V shed 0 bases, J shed 2 bases, and the junction held 5 bases outside the gene matches. From germline, CDR1 is MGHRA and CDR2 YSYEKL. The CDR3 loop spans 16 amino acids. The CDR3 loop reads CASSQDLGLAAYEQYF. The CDR3 coding sequence is TGCGCCAGCAGCCAAGATCTGGGACTAGCAGCCTACGAGCAGTACTTC.

This chain joins TRBV9 and TRBJ2-1, with TRBD1 matching over 9 bases. V lost 3 bases and J lost 2; bases outside the gene matches: 0. CDR3 length: 14 residues. Germline CDR1 reads SGDLS; CDR2 reads YYNGEE. Here the CDR3 reads CASSGDRAYNEQFF. The CDR3, as DNA: TGTGCCAGCAGCGGGGACAGGGCCTACAATGAGCAGTTCTTC.

The gene calls are TRBV7-9 and TRBJ1-1; D possibly corresponds to TRBD1 (5 bases). The V and J ends lost 3 bases and 4 bases respectively, with 12 bases between them. The germline gives CDR1 SEHNR, CDR2 FQNEAQ (reference sequence). The length of the CDR3 is 14 residues. CDR3 nucleotide sequence: TGTGCCAGCAGCTTGGATCAGGGAGTCACTGAAGCTTTCTTT. Translating it yields CASSLDQGVTEAFF.

As to this clone: This specimen includes other DNA sequences encoding the same CDR3. The chain recombines TRBV27 with TRBJ1-5, with D unclear. CDR3 length: 14 residues. Between the trimmed V and J ends, which lost 3 bases and 1 base, there was a span of 7 bases. Germline V gene data show CDR1 as MNHEY and CDR2 as SMNVEV (reference sequence). The CDR3 is CASSLSGSNQPQHF. The CDR3 bases are TGTGCCAGCAGTTTGAGCGGGAGCAATCAGCCCCAGCATTTT.

The rearrangement uses TRBV2 and TRBJ2-7, with TRBD2 matching 8 bases. The CDR3 covers 14 residues. Germline V gene sequence: CDR1 SNHLY, CDR2 FYNNEI. V lost 10 bases and J lost 4; bases outside the gene matches: 12. The CDR3 spells CATMSWTSRYEQYF. Written as DNA, the CDR3 is TGTGCCACCATGAGTTGGACTAGCAGGTACGAGCAGTACTTC.

The chain recombines TRBV9 with TRBJ2-1, with 8 bases lining up with TRBD2. The CDR3 consists of 16 residues. J lost 1 base, V lost 10 bases, and 13 bases had no gene match. Germline loops: CDR1 SGDLS, CDR2 YYNGEE. CDR3 nucleotide sequence: TGTGCCGGCTCGGAGGAAGCGGGAGCGTCCTACAATGAGCAGTTCTTC. This gives the protein CAGSEEAGASYNEQFF.

In regard to this clone: Other DNA sequences in the sample encode the same CDR3. The rearrangement uses TRBV11-2 and TRBJ1-5; D unclear. Germline V CDR1 and CDR2: SGHAT, FQNNGV. V was trimmed by 2 bases and J by 0 bases, leaving 8 bases between them. This CDR3 has 15 amino acids. CDR3 in amino acids: CASSLSGDSNQPQHF. CDR3 nucleotide sequence: TGTGCCAGCAGCTTAAGCGGAGATAGCAATCAGCCCCAGCATTTT.